The present T cell receptor beta chain was sequenced within a study of lung T cells in sarcoidosis with Löfgren's syndrome. Study context: CD4+ T cells build up in sarcoidosis bronchoalveolar lavage fluid.

This clonotype was counted at least ten times. One entry per CDR3 protein results from TCRdb running MiXCR on the reads. The sample contains roughly 63,000 distinct CDR3 sequences, around 20% of which appear only once. The specimen sequenced was CD4+ T cells from PBMCs. The receptor was derived from a human donor with sarcoidosis (Löfgren's syndrome or another form), or a control subject (not recorded which).

The CDR3, as DNA: TGTGCCAGCAGTTTAAGACAGGGGTTTAATCAGCCCCAGCATTTT. Protein: CASSLRQGFNQPQHF. V is TRBV6-2 or TRBV6-3 and J is TRBJ1-5; the match to TRBD1 covers 8 bases. The CDR3 extends over 15 amino acids. V shed 4 bases, J shed 4 bases, and the junction held 6 bases outside the gene matches. Germline V gives CDR1 MNHEY, CDR2 SVGEGT.